This record covers a single T cell receptor (beta chain). Its antigen is not identified. The CDR3 has 15 amino acids. The V segment lost 7 bases and the J segment 5 bases; nucleotides outside the gene matches: 12. Germline V gene data show CDR1 as LNHDA and CDR2 as SQIVND (reference sequence). These data originate in a study of shared clonotypes between healthy human individuals. Whole-study findings and limits: Incompleteness in sorted-subset sequencing, despite large depth, was shown by rarefaction. Shared across several donors were roughly 5% of the naive CD4 clonotypes.

CD45RO-negative, CCR7-positively selected cells formed the naive CD8 fraction, excluding terminally differentiated effector memory CD45RA+ cells. The test was conducted at deep level. Genomic DNA per cell subset filled all wells of several immunoSEQ plates. Clones were sequenced by immunoSEQ multiplex PCR, and TCRdb holds only the in-frame ones, with some missing. The sample lists about 1,900,000 clones, roughly 95% seen once, with more than 0.9% in the top ten. This TCR came from a man aged 18-30 years in good health. This chain connects TRBV19 to TRBJ1-2; 8 nucleotides match TRBD1. Sequenced: naive CD8+ T cells sorted from blood. The CDR3 spells CASTLEDRANYGYTF. In nucleotides, the CDR3 is TGTGCCAGTACCCTCGAGGACAGGGCCAATTATGGCTACACCTTC.